Below are 29 T cell receptor beta chains sequenced from a single sample in a study of blood T cell dynamics during melanoma immunotherapy. Clones were sequenced by immunoSEQ multiplex PCR, and TCRdb holds only the in-frame ones, with some missing. Of around 13,000 clones detected, roughly 94% appear once; the ten largest clones hold under 0.2%. Time point specified: pre-treatment baseline. Material: effector memory CD8+ T cells from blood, obtained from a patient treated with checkpoint blockade. Receptor source: a human donor with melanoma.

The rearrangement links TRBV27 to TRBJ1-2, with TRBD1 matching over 9 bases. V trimming: 5 bases; J trimming: 5 bases; junction bases outside the gene matches: 3. Per the germline V gene, CDR1 is MNHEY and CDR2 is SMNVEV (reference sequence). CDR3 length equals 13 residues. Here the CDR3 reads CASSPGQGYGYTF. CDR3 nucleotides: TGTGCCAGCAGTCCGGGACAGGGATATGGCTACACCTTC.

The DNA of the CDR3 is TGTGCCAGCAGTATGGGGGGGGGTTGGTTAGGGCCTAACGATGAGCAGTTCTTC. Protein product: CASSMGGGWLGPNDEQFF. The chain joins TRBV27 to TRBJ2-1, with TRBD2 matching 7 bases. Trimming cost V 5 bases and J 8 bases; bases outside gene matches: 21. The V gene's germline CDR1 is MNHEY and CDR2 SMNVEV (reference sequence). The length of the CDR3 is 18 residues.

This clone appeared once. The J gene is TRBJ1-4, the V gene TRBV28, with 7 bases matching TRBD1. J gave up 5 bases and V 4 bases, and 10 bases lay outside the gene matches. CDR1 is MDHEN, CDR2 SYDVKM, per germline. The CDR3 covers 16 residues. The CDR3 DNA reads TGTGCCAGCAGTTCCGGGGACAGCACTTTGAATGAAAAACTGTTTTTT. The encoded protein is CASSSGDSTLNEKLFF. Filled out from reference TRBV28 and TRBJ1-4, the complete variable domain reads DVKVTQSSRYLVKRTGEKVFLECVQDMDHENMFWYRQDPGLGLRLIYFSYDVKMKEKGDIPEGYSVSREKKERFSLILESASTNQTSMYLCASSSGDSTLNEKLFFGSGTQLSVL.

The V call is TRBV19, the J call TRBJ2-1; tentatively, D is TRBD2 (6 bases). Germline loops: CDR1 LNHDA, CDR2 SQIVND (reference sequence). The CDR3 spans 14 residues. V was trimmed by 6 bases and J by 3 bases, leaving 12 bases between them. In nucleotides, the CDR3 is TGTGCCAGTAGCGGAGCGGGTGTCTACAATGAGCAGTTCTTC. It codes for CASSGAGVYNEQFF.

The CDR3 DNA follows: TGTGCCAGCAGTGAATACGACAGGGCTTTGACTAACTATGGCTACACCTTC. Its protein is CASSEYDRALTNYGYTF. The V gene is TRBV25-1, the J gene TRBJ1-2; 7 bases are shared with TRBD1. Germline V gene data show CDR1 as MGHDK and CDR2 as SYGVNS. The CDR3 covers 17 residues. V was pared by 0 bases and J by 0 bases, with 7 bases of the junction left unmatched.

This chain joins TRBV18 and TRBJ2-7; tentatively, D is TRBD2 (5 bases). Trimming stripped 3 bases from V and 5 bases from J, with 8 bases between. The CDR3 contains 12 residues. The germline CDR1 and CDR2 sequences are KGHSH and LQKENI. This chain's CDR3 is CASSPRADEQYF. DNA of the CDR3: TGTGCCAGCTCACCCAGAGCGGACGAGCAGTACTTC. The whole variable domain, remainder taken from reference TRBV18 and TRBJ2-7, is NAGVMQNPRHLVRRRGQEARLRCSPMKGHSHVYWYRQLPEEGLKFMVYLQKENIIDESGMPKERFSAEFPKEGPSILRIQQVVRGDSAAYFCASSPRADEQYFGPGTRLTVT.

The DNA for the CDR3 is TGTGCCAGCAGCTTCCGGCTAGCGGGCACAGATACGCAGTATTTT. Its protein product is CASSFRLAGTDTQYF. The rearrangement uses TRBV5-4 and TRBJ2-3, with 7 positions matching TRBD2. The trim removed 2 bases at V and 1 base at J, leaving 4 bases unmatched. CDR1 is SGHNT and CDR2 is YYREEE in the germline V gene (reference sequence). There are 15 residues in the CDR3. The full variable domain, its missing parts supplied by reference TRBV5-4 and TRBJ2-3, is ETGVTQSPTHLIKTRGQQVTLRCSSQSGHNTVSWYQQALGQGPQFIFQYYREEENGRGNFPPRFSGLQFPNYSSELNVNALELDDSALYLCASSFRLAGTDTQYFGPGTRLTVL.

The genes are TRBV9 and TRBJ1-5; D is ambiguous. This CDR3 is built from 13 residues. Per the germline V gene, CDR1 is SGDLS and CDR2 is YYNGEE. V was clipped by 2 bases and J by 3 bases, with 6 bases between them. The CDR3: CASSVSDNQPQHF. The CDR3 coding sequence is TGTGCCAGCAGCGTGTCCGACAATCAGCCCCAGCATTTT.

The V gene is TRBV18, the J gene TRBJ2-7, with TRBD1 identical over 11 bases. The germline gives CDR1 KGHSH, CDR2 LQKENI. The V segment lost 2 bases and the J segment 3 bases; nucleotides outside the gene matches: 3. This CDR3 spans 15 amino acids. CDR3 DNA sequence: TGTGCCAGCTCACCAGCCGGGACAGGGGGCTACGAGCAGTACTTC. It specifies CASSPAGTGGYEQYF.

In this sample, this clone turned up a few times. The CDR3 nucleotides are TGCGCCAGCAGCCAAGATCGGGACGGAACCTACGAGCAGTACTTC. Its translation: CASSQDRDGTYEQYF. V gene TRBV4-1 combines with J gene TRBJ2-7; D may be TRBD1 or TRBD2 (5 bases each). Per germline, CDR1 MGHRA and CDR2 YSYEKL. CDR3 length: 15 residues. Trimming cost V 0 bases and J 2 bases, with 11 bases left between them.

The V and J genes are TRBV10-2 and TRBJ2-1; weak D call: TRBD1 (5 bases). Trimming pared 7 bases from V and 7 bases from J, leaving 14 bases between. The CDR3 runs to 13 residues. Germline values: CDR1 WSHSY, CDR2 SAAADI. For the CDR3, the DNA is TGCGCCAGCATCGTGGACAATGGAAATGAGCAGTTCTTC. Translated: CASIVDNGNEQFF.

This chain joins TRBV14 and TRBJ2-3; 8 bases align to TRBD2. The CDR3 is 17 residues long. CDR1 and CDR2 (germline): SGHDN, FVKESK. Trimming at V came to 0 bases and at J to 4 bases, leaving 9 bases not matched to a gene. The chain's CDR3 is CASSQDAMREVADTQYF. The CDR3 nucleotides are TGTGCCAGCAGCCAAGATGCTATGCGGGAGGTCGCAGATACGCAGTATTTT.

This clone was counted a single time. The gene calls are TRBV7-6 and TRBJ1-6; 10 bases line up with TRBD1. CDR1 is SGHVS, CDR2 FNYEAQ, per germline. The CDR3 is made up of 14 amino acids. With V trimmed by 5 bases and J by 8 bases, 3 bases remained unmatched. The CDR3 nucleotides read TGTGCCAGCAGCCCAGGGACAGGGGATTCACCCCTCCACTTT. This translates into CASSPGTGDSPLHF.

The rearrangement links TRBV19 to TRBJ2-7; 8 bases are a match to TRBD1. The CDR3 is made up of 15 amino acids. Losses at the gene ends were 3 bases for V and 2 bases for J; bases not matched to a gene: 6. CDR1 LNHDA and CDR2 SQIVND come from the germline V gene (reference sequence). The CDR3 nucleotides are TGTGCCAGTAGTATGGTGTCACAGGGGGCCTACGAGCAGTACTTC. Translated: CASSMVSQGAYEQYF.

J is TRBJ2-7 and V is TRBV6-1; no clear D gene. This CDR3 comprises 12 residues. CDR1 is MNHNS, CDR2 SASEGT, per germline. V dropped 2 bases and J dropped 6 bases, with 8 bases sitting between them. CDR3: CASSESFLEQYF. CDR3 sequence (DNA): TGTGCCAGCAGTGAATCCTTCCTCGAGCAGTACTTC.

The chain has TRBV5-4 and TRBJ1-1, with D hard to call. The CDR3 extends over 14 amino acids. Germline assignment: CDR1 SGHNT and CDR2 YYREEE (reference sequence). V gave up 1 base and J gave up 3 bases, with 10 bases separating them. The CDR3 here is CASSLWGEDTEAFF. CDR3 coding DNA: TGTGCCAGCAGCTTGTGGGGTGAGGACACTGAAGCTTTCTTT.

The CDR3 DNA reads as TGTGCCAGCAGCTTAGGGGGCGGCGGTTCTGGGATCGAGCAGTACTTC. Encoded protein: CASSLGGGGSGIEQYF. The chain is built from TRBV13 and TRBJ2-7, with unresolved D. V was trimmed by 0 bases and J by 6 bases, leaving 18 bases between them. The germline V gene encodes CDR1 PRHDT and CDR2 FYEKMQ (reference sequence). This CDR3 contains 16 residues.

The V gene is TRBV27, the J gene TRBJ2-5; no firm D call. TRBJ2-7 matches the DNA end more closely, so the J call is doubtful. The CDR3 sequence is 13 residues long. Germline values: CDR1 MNHEY, CDR2 SMNVEV (reference sequence). CDR3: CASSLGFSYEQYF. The CDR3 DNA sequence: TGTGCCAGCAGTTTAGGTTTTTCCTACGAGCAGTACTTC.

The chain carries TRBV11-2 and TRBJ2-5; D gene ambiguous. The J call may be incorrect, as the DNA end agrees better with TRBJ2-7. Germline V gives CDR1 SGHAT, CDR2 FQNNGV. This CDR3 contains 11 residues. The CDR3 nucleotides are TGTGCCAGCAGCGCATACTACGAGCAGTACTTC. Translating it yields CASSAYYEQYF.

V gene TRBV29-1 combines with J gene TRBJ2-7; unclear D gene. The CDR3 runs 11 residues. The V gene's germline CDR1 is SQVTM and CDR2 ANQGSEA. With 5 bases removed from V and 1 base from J, the gap between germline ends came to 6 bases. The DNA of the CDR3 is TGCAGCGTTCGGCAGTCCTACGAGCAGTACTTC. Translating it yields CSVRQSYEQYF.

This clone was seen more than once but under ten times. The chain uses TRBV4-1 and TRBJ1-2, with 8 bases lining up with TRBD1. Germline V gives CDR1 MGHRA, CDR2 YSYEKL. This CDR3 is 13 amino acids long. With V trimmed by 5 bases and J by 7 bases, 6 bases remained unmatched. CDR3 in amino acids: CASSYRTGLGYTF. CDR3 nucleotide sequence: TGCGCCAGCAGCTATAGGACAGGGCTTGGCTACACCTTC.

V and J are TRBV9 and TRBJ1-4; D perhaps matches TRBD1 (5 bases). CDR3 size: 13 residues. CDR1 and CDR2 from the germline V gene are SGDLS and YYNGEE. V gave up 3 bases and J gave up 8 bases, with 11 bases separating them. As DNA, the CDR3 is TGTGCCAGCAGCGGAGGGACGATGGAAAAACTGTTTTTT. Protein product: CASSGGTMEKLFF.

The chain employs TRBV2 and TRBJ2-2; D remains unclear. Trimming took 5 bases from V and 8 from J, leaving 6 bases between them. The CDR3 is 11 amino acids. The germline CDR1 and CDR2 sequences are SNHLY and FYNNEI. CDR3 bases: TGTGCCAGCAGTTATCTGGGGGAGCTGTTTTTT. It encodes CASSYLGELFF.

This chain joins TRBV28 and TRBJ2-7; 8 bases line up with TRBD2. V was pared by 3 bases and J by 0 bases, with 4 bases of the junction left unmatched. Germline lookup yields CDR1 MDHEN and CDR2 SYDVKM. The CDR3 is 15 amino acids. CDR3 loop: CASSLERESSYEQYF. CDR3 bases: TGTGCCAGCAGTTTGGAGCGGGAGAGCTCCTACGAGCAGTACTTC. The full variable domain, rest sourced from reference TRBV28 and TRBJ2-7, is DVKVTQSSRYLVKRTGEKVFLECVQDMDHENMFWYRQDPGLGLRLIYFSYDVKMKEKGDIPEGYSVSREKKERFSLILESASTNQTSMYLCASSLERESSYEQYFGPGTRLTVT.

This chain joins TRBV5-5 and TRBJ2-3; D may match TRBD1 or TRBD2 (5 bases each). V lost 4 bases and J 3 bases, leaving 21 bases between the germline ends. The CDR3 length is 17 residues. CDR1 is SGHKS, CDR2 YYEKEE, per germline (reference sequence). CDR3 protein: CASSPLPGAASTDTQYF. Here the CDR3 DNA reads TGTGCCAGCAGCCCACTCCCCGGGGCCGCTAGTACAGATACGCAGTATTTT.

The chain recombines TRBV14 with TRBJ2-6; 7 nucleotides align to TRBD1. CDR1 is SGHDN, CDR2 FVKESK, per germline. CDR3 length equals 18 residues. V lost 0 bases, J lost 2 bases, and 7 bases stayed unmatched. As DNA, the CDR3 is TGTGCCAGCAGCCAAGAAGAGGGGGCGGACCCTGGGGCCAACGTCCTGACTTTC. Translation: CASSQEEGADPGANVLTF.

J is TRBJ2-3 and V is TRBV10-3; either TRBD1 or TRBD2 may supply D (5 bases each). Germline assignment: CDR1 ENHRY and CDR2 SYGVKD. The length of the CDR3 is 17 residues. V lost 0 bases and J lost 2, with 15 bases in between. This CDR3 is CAISESFGQGDTDTQYF. CDR3 nucleotide sequence: TGTGCCATCAGTGAGTCATTCGGGCAGGGAGACACAGATACGCAGTATTTT.

The V and J genes are TRBV19 and TRBJ1-1, with D uncertain. This CDR3 spans 13 amino acids. Germline-derived CDR1 and CDR2 are LNHDA and SQIVND (reference sequence). V lost 5 bases to trimming and J lost 1 base, with 8 bases between them. The CDR3 here is CASSSFPNTEAFF. In DNA, the CDR3 is TGTGCCAGTAGTTCGTTCCCGAACACTGAAGCTTTCTTT.

V usage is TRBV6-5 and J usage is TRBJ1-1; D remains unclear. Between the trimmed V and J ends, which lost 5 bases and 1 base, there was a span of 8 bases. CDR1 MNHEY and CDR2 SVGAGI come from the germline V gene. This CDR3 contains 13 residues. The CDR3 coding sequence is TGTGCCAGCAGTACACGTCCGAACACTGAAGCTTTCTTT. It yields the protein CASSTRPNTEAFF.